A selection of T cell receptor beta chains follows, all from one sample in a study of shared clonotypes between healthy human individuals. The table came from immunoSEQ multiplex PCR; TCRdb's copy has only in-frame clones and leaves some out. The sample lists roughly 680,000 clones, 72% occurring once. The sample taken for sequencing was memory CD4+ T cells sorted from blood. These receptors all come from a woman in her twenties or thirties in good health. Both conserved end residues are part of each CDR3. A D gene is named only where the DNA matches it firmly.

d_gene: NA; v_gene: TRBV27; CDR3aa: CASRPDKGFLSDTQYF
d_gene: NA; v_gene: TRBV29-1; CDR3aa: CSVDVGANTGELFF
d_gene: NA; v_gene: TRBV19; CDR3aa: CASSIVGFYGYTF
d_gene: NA; v_gene: TRBV2; CDR3aa: CASSEATGRINEKLFF
d_gene: NA; v_gene: TRBV28; CDR3aa: CASTRLLSEQYF
d_gene: TRBD2; v_gene: TRBV29-1; CDR3aa: CSVLSGRGYNEQFF
d_gene: TRBD1; v_gene: TRBV28; CDR3aa: CASSNRDRGRVDYGYTF
d_gene: NA; v_gene: TRBV21-1; CDR3aa: CASSKVTGEWVGYTF
d_gene: NA; v_gene: TRBV7-2; CDR3aa: CASSLLHSNQPQHF
d_gene: NA; v_gene: TRBV4-2; CDR3aa: CASSHRATYNEQFF
d_gene: NA; v_gene: TRBV13; CDR3aa: CASSPREPLYEQYF
d_gene: NA; v_gene: TRBV18; CDR3aa: CASSYQAGSHEQFF
d_gene: NA; v_gene: TRBV5-1; CDR3aa: CASSLNSRITTNEKLFF
d_gene: NA; v_gene: TRBV7-8; CDR3aa: CASLKGRSQTGELFF
d_gene: NA; v_gene: TRBV5-1; CDR3aa: CASSLWDTGGGYTF
d_gene: TRBD2; v_gene: TRBV5-1; CDR3aa: CASSSGTSARSPDTQYF
d_gene: NA; v_gene: TRBV27; CDR3aa: CASKLAGPQETQYF
d_gene: NA; v_gene: TRBV29-1; CDR3aa: CSVEDHPGVYGYTF
d_gene: NA; v_gene: TRBV2; CDR3aa: CASSASQGGAGYTF
d_gene: TRBD1; v_gene: TRBV2; CDR3aa: CASSPRGYGELFF
d_gene: NA; v_gene: TRBV9; CDR3aa: CASSVARGYNEQFF
d_gene: TRBD1; v_gene: TRBV19; CDR3aa: CASSRQGSNTEAFF
d_gene: TRBD2; v_gene: TRBV4-1; CDR3aa: CASSQEASGSSTDTQYF
d_gene: TRBD2; v_gene: TRBV27; CDR3aa: CASSSRLTSGGPQDTQYF
d_gene: TRBD1; v_gene: TRBV28; CDR3aa: CASSASGGRLYEQYF
d_gene: NA; v_gene: TRBV5-1; CDR3aa: CASSFSGAGNTIYF
d_gene: TRBD1; v_gene: TRBV7-2; CDR3aa: CASSFARGRPDTQYF
d_gene: NA; v_gene: TRBV18; CDR3aa: CASSPRLEAETQYF
d_gene: NA; v_gene: TRBV7-9; CDR3aa: CASRKGGDGSEKLFF
d_gene: NA; v_gene: TRBV20-1; CDR3aa: CSANREEGYTF
d_gene: NA; v_gene: TRBV5-6; CDR3aa: CASSPYPITGELFF
d_gene: NA; v_gene: TRBV5-1; CDR3aa: CASSLLGEGGYTF
d_gene: NA; v_gene: TRBV2; CDR3aa: CASSDEGRETQYF
d_gene: TRBD1; v_gene: TRBV5-1; CDR3aa: CASSLGQNQETQYF
d_gene: NA; v_gene: TRBV28; CDR3aa: CASSRGSNTEAFF
d_gene: NA; v_gene: TRBV19; CDR3aa: CASSIVRPDTIYF
d_gene: NA; v_gene: TRBV9; CDR3aa: CASSVGGISYEQYF
d_gene: NA; v_gene: TRBV6-6; CDR3aa: CASSYSSATFPTQYF
d_gene: TRBD2; v_gene: TRBV9; CDR3aa: CASSVEAGATYEQYF
d_gene: TRBD1; v_gene: TRBV5-8; CDR3aa: CASSTPGQGYEQYF
d_gene: NA; v_gene: TRBV5-1; CDR3aa: CASSLETPTSTDTQYF
d_gene: TRBD1; v_gene: TRBV2; CDR3aa: CASSGAPTGAMYEQYF
d_gene: NA; v_gene: TRBV7-8; CDR3aa: CASSFVGGPQEETQYF
d_gene: NA; v_gene: TRBV11-2; CDR3aa: CASTTGYLSGDEQFF
d_gene: TRBD2; v_gene: TRBV11-3; CDR3aa: CASSLSPGGYEQYF
d_gene: TRBD1; v_gene: TRBV10-3; CDR3aa: CAISETSGQGVGSPLHF
d_gene: TRBD1; v_gene: TRBV28; CDR3aa: CASRTRTGLRYGYTF
d_gene: TRBD1; v_gene: TRBV5-1; CDR3aa: CASSPNGQGNTDTQYF
d_gene: NA; v_gene: TRBV4-1; CDR3aa: CASSPRTEYSNQPQHF
d_gene: NA; v_gene: TRBV18; CDR3aa: CASSPPVTAPAVTGELFF
d_gene: NA; v_gene: TRBV10-2; CDR3aa: CASSEGLDLTDTQYF
d_gene: NA; v_gene: TRBV30; CDR3aa: CAWSVRGQPQHF